Listed below are T cell receptor beta chains from one sample, sequenced in a study of T cell repertoires in cytomegalovirus infection. TCRdb processed the reads anew with MiXCR; each CDR3 protein has one entry. The sample consists of about half a million distinct CDR3 sequences, 30% to 35% of them appearing once. The antigens for these receptors are not known. The sequenced sample was cultured PBMCs, obtained from culture after CMV antigen stimulation. The source of these receptors is a human donor in good health (CMV status not recorded). Some clones in this sample may be carry-over from other donors' samples. CDR3s include the opening cysteine and the closing phenylalanine or tryptophan. The D gene is left open where the match is weak. Where a row states a size, it is once, few, many or the class of an expanded clone; other rows omit it.

d_gene,len,v_gene,j_gene,abundance,CDR3nt,CDR3aa
NA,13,TRBV7-2,TRBJ2-2,few,TGTGCCAGCAGCTTACTCGACACCGGGGAGCTGTTTTTT,CASSLLDTGELFF
TRBD2,16,TRBV7-2,TRBJ2-1,many,TGTGCCAGCAGCACCTTTCTTGCGGGAGGGCGCGATGAGCAGTTCTTC,CASSTFLAGGRDEQFF
NA,15,TRBV9,TRBJ1-6,few,TGTGCCAGCAGCGTAGGACAGGATGTTGGTTCACCCCTCCACTTT,CASSVGQDVGSPLHF
NA,15,TRBV6-1,TRBJ2-2,NA,TGTGCCAGCAGTGAATGGGTAACTGGCACCGGGGAGCTGTTTTTT,CASSEWVTGTGELFF
TRBD2,15,TRBV20-1,TRBJ2-1,NA,TGCAGTGCTGGCACGCCAGCGGGAGGGCCCAATGAGCAGTTCTTC,CSAGTPAGGPNEQFF
NA,14,TRBV5-5,TRBJ1-1,few,TGTGCCAGCAGCCTCGATCCGAGTTACACTGAAGCTTTCTTT,CASSLDPSYTEAFF
TRBD1,14,TRBV11-2,TRBJ1-1,few,TGTGCCAGCAGCCCGCAGGGGGCGCGAACTGAAGCTTTCTTT,CASSPQGARTEAFF
NA,14,TRBV19,TRBJ2-7,NA,TGTGCCAGCTCCACACAAATGGACTCCTACGAGCAGTACTTC,CASSTQMDSYEQYF
NA,12,TRBV7-4,TRBJ2-7,NA,TGTGCCTCAGATCGGGGTACCTACGAGCAGTACTTC,CASDRGTYEQYF
TRBD1,15,TRBV11-2,TRBJ1-5,NA,TGTGCCAGCAGCTCAGTGACAGGGGGCAATCAGCCCCAGCATTTT,CASSSVTGGNQPQHF
NA,15,TRBV4-3,TRBJ1-5,few,TGCGCCAGCAGCCAAGAGGTGACACTTAATCAGCCCCAGCATTTT,CASSQEVTLNQPQHF
NA,15,TRBV12-3/TRBV12-4,TRBJ1-4,NA,TGTGCCAGCAGTTTAAGGGACTCAACTAATGAAAAACTGTTTTTT,CASSLRDSTNEKLFF
NA,12,TRBV28,TRBJ2-7,NA,TGTGCCAGCAGTCTTTCTCTAGGCGAGCAGTACTTC,CASSLSLGEQYF
NA,14,TRBV11-2,TRBJ2-1,many,TGTGCCAGCAGCCCCCCCTCGGGCCCGAATGAGCAGTTCTTC,CASSPPSGPNEQFF